The sequence of this T cell receptor beta chain was determined in a study of T cell responses to AZD1222 COVID-19 vaccine (TCRdb year 2021). Describing the broader study: AZD1222 recipients with second doses at about 4 weeks or about 12 weeks were pooled, because spike-specific TCR depth and breadth did not differ between schedules. A total of approximately 230 trial participants underwent TCR sequencing, of whom about 210 received two doses of AZD1222 and approximately 25 received two doses of the MenACWY control vaccine. Enrollment into the trials was organized by age into subgroups of 18-55, 56-69 and 70-plus years, and those subgroups contained roughly 160, 29 and 62 TCR-sequenced participants, respectively. Overall study outcomes, separate from this receptor: After two AZD1222 doses, spike-specific TCR breadth and depth were significantly higher than at day 0 and than in MenACWY recipients. Epitopes outside the regions mutated in the B.1.351 and B.1.1.7 variants were reportedly recognized by nearly half of the unique spike-specific TCRs. The 56-69-year group was small, and its depth increase did not reach significance, likely because of low power. Vaccine-associated CD4 TCRs spanned the whole spike protein, with dominant responses in regions 160-218 and 743-854. Most participants were white British and females outnumbered males, and the authors suggested that clonal diversity may have been underestimated. Only five to seven AZD1222 recipients were SARS-CoV-2 seropositive at baseline, limiting conclusions about previously exposed vaccinees. Because no day 14 peak-response samples were available, repertoires were characterized only after the peak T cell response.

Comment on this clone: Which antigen it targets is not known. It has no much larger one-base neighbor in the sample; base qualities were not kept.

The CDR3 regions of human TCRbeta chains were subjected to immunosequencing. The original pipeline was this. TCRs in the repertoires were matched against a reference library of SARS-CoV-2-specific TCRs that had been generated with the MIRA antigen-specificity platform. Breadth was defined as the fraction of unique TCRs that were SARS-CoV-2-associated. Depth was defined as the fraction of total T cells that were SARS-CoV-2-associated. Using the MIRA data, each spike-specific TCR was mapped to the spike region that the TCR reacts to and placed in a CD4 or CD8 class. Log10-transformed breadth and depth values were compared by one-way ANOVA with Sidak's multiple comparisons tests. In TCRdb, the immuneACCESS table is reduced to in-frame sequences with V and J assigned. These tables do not hold every clone; where another copy was compared, an unresolved V gene accounts for under half, and the others remain unexplained. Clone size and the V and J calls come from that table; the DNA yielded D and trimming. The sample profile shows about 170,000 clones; roughly 89% of them were found once. Clones ranked in the top ten supply roughly 1.5% of the sample.

The sample's time point label is to be understood as: baseline before first vaccination. Vaccinee samples came from UK trials COV001 and COV002, including a single-blind randomized controlled phase 2/3 trial of AZD1222 (ChAdOx1 nCoV-19) in healthy adults. Trial participant PBMC samples were collected at day 0 and day 28 after the second dose for TCRbeta chain sequencing. V trim: 10 bases; J trim: 5 bases; unmatched bases: 12. The germline V gene provides CDR1 MNHEY and CDR2 SVGAGI. CDR3 length: 15 amino acids, cysteine to phenylalanine. The CDR3 DNA has 45 bases and is translated from base 1. The material was peripheral blood, obtained on day 0 of AZD1222 vaccination. This clonotype was obtained from an adult in good health. In this chain, TRBV6-5 is recombined with TRBJ2-3; TRBD2 lines up with 10 middle nucleotides. The CDR3 corresponds to CATKPVVAGGDTQYF. The nucleotide sequence reads as follows: TGTGCCACCAAACCGGTGGTAGCGGGAGGAGATACGCAGTATTTT.